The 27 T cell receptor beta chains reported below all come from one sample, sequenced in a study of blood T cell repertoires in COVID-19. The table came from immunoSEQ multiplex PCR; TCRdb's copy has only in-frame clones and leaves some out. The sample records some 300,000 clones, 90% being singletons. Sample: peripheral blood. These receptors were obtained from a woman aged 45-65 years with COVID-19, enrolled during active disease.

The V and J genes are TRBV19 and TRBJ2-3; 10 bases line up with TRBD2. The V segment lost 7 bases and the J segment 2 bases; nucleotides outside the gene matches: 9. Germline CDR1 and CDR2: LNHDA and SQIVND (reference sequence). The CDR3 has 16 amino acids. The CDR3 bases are TGTGCCAGTACGAGGTCAGCGGGAGGGCCCACAGATACGCAGTATTTT. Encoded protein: CASTRSAGGPTDTQYF.

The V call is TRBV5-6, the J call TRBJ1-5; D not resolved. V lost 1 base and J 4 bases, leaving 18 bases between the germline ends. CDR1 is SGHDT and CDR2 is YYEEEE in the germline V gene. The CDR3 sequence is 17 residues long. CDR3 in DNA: TGTGCCAGCAGCTTGCTTAGGTCTGGAGGGTCGAATCAGCCCCAGCATTTT. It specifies CASSLLRSGGSNQPQHF. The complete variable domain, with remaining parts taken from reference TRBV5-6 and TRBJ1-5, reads DAGVTQSPTHLIKTRGQQVTLRCSPKSGHDTVSWYQQALGQGPQFIFQYYEEEERQRGNFPDRFSGHQFPNYSSELNVNALLLGDSALYLCASSLLRSGGSNQPQHFGDGTRLSIL.

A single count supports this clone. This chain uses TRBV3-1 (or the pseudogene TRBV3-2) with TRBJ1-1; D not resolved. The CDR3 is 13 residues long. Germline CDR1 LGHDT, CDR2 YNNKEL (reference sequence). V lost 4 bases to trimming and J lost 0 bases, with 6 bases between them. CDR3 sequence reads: CASSRTVNTEAFF. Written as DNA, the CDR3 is TGTGCCAGCAGCCGAACGGTGAACACTGAAGCTTTCTTT.

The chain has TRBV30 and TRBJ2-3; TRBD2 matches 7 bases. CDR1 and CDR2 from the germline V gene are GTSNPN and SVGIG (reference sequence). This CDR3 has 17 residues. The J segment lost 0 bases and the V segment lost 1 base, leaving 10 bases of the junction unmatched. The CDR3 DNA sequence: TGTGCCTGGAGTGATGGGGAGGGAGGATCTAGCACAGATACGCAGTATTTT. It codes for CAWSDGEGGSSTDTQYF.

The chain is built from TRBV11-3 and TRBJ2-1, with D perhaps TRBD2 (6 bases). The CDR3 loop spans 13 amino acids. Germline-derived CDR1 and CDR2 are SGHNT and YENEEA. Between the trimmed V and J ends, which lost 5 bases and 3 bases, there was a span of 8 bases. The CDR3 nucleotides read TGTGCCAGCAGCCAGGGACTCTACAATGAGCAGTTCTTC. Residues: CASSQGLYNEQFF.

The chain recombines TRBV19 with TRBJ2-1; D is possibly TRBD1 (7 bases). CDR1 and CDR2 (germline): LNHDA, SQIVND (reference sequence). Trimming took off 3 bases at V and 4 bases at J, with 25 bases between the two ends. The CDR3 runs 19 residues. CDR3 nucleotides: TGTGCCAGTAGTATCTTTAGGGGGCAGGTTAGCGGAGTATACAATGAGCAGTTCTTC. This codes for CASSIFRGQVSGVYNEQFF.

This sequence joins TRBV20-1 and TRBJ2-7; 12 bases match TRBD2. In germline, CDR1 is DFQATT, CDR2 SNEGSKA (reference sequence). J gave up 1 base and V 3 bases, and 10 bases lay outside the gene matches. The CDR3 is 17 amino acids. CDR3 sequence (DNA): TGCAGTGCTAGTAGGTCTAGCGGGAGGGGACATTCCTACGAGCAGTACTTC. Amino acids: CSASRSSGRGHSYEQYF.

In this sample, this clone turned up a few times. The CDR3 loop is CASTDRDKPYGYTF. The CDR3 DNA follows: TGTGCCAGCACCGACCGGGACAAACCATATGGCTACACCTTC. This chain joins TRBV6-5 and TRBJ1-2, with D maybe TRBD1 (6 bases). CDR3 length: 14 amino acids. The V end was cut by 7 bases, the J end by 5 bases, with 17 bases between. Germline values: CDR1 MNHEY, CDR2 SVGAGI.

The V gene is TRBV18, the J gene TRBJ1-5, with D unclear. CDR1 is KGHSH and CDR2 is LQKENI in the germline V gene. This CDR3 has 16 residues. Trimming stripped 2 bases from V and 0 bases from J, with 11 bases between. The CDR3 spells CASSPELRDSNQPQHF. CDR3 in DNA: TGTGCCAGCTCACCAGAACTGAGGGATAGCAATCAGCCCCAGCATTTT.

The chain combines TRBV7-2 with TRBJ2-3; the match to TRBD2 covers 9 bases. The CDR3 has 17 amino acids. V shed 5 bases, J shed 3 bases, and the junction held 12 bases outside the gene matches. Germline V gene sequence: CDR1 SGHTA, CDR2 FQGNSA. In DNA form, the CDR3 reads TGTGCCAGCAGCCAAAATGGGGGCGGGAGGGTGACAGATACGCAGTATTTT. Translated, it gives CASSQNGGGRVTDTQYF.

CDR3 sequence: CASRELASYNEQFF. CDR3 bases: TGTGCCAGCAGGGAGCTAGCCTCCTACAATGAGCAGTTCTTC. V is TRBV6-5 and J is TRBJ2-1; D is perhaps TRBD2 (5 bases). Germline loops: CDR1 MNHEY, CDR2 SVGAGI. The CDR3 runs 14 residues. The V and J ends lost 6 bases and 0 bases respectively, with 9 bases between them.

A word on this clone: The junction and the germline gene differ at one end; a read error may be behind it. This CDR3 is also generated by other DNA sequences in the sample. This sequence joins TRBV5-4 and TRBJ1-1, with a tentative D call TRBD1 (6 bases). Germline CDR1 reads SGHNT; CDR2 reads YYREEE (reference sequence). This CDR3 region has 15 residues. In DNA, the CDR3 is TGTGCCAGCAGCTCACACAGGGCCTGGGACACTGAAGCCTTCTTT. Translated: CASSSHRAWDTEAFF.

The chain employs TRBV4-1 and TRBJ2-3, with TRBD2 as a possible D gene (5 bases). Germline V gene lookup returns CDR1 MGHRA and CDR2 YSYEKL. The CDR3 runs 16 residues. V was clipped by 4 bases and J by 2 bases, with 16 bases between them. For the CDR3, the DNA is TGCGCCAGCAGCCGAACTAGGTCCCTACCCACAGATACGCAGTATTTT. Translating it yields CASSRTRSLPTDTQYF.

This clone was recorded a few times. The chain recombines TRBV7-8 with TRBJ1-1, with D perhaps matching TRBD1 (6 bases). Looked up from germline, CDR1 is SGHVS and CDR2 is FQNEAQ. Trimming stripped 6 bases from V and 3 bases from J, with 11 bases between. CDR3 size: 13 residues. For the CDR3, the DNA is TGTGCCAGCAGGACGACAGGCTACACTGAAGCTTTCTTT. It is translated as CASRTTGYTEAFF.

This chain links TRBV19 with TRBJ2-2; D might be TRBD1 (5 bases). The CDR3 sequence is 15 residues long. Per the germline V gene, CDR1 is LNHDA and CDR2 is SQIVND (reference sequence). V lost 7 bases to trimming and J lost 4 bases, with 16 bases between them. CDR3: CASIQSGILTGELFF. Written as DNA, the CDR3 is TGTGCCAGTATACAGTCAGGGATACTCACCGGGGAGCTGTTTTTT. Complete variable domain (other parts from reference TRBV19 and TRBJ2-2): DGGITQSPKYLFRKEGQNVTLSCEQNLNHDAMYWYRQDPGQGLRLIYYSQIVNDFQKGDIAEGYSVSREKKESFPLTVTSAQKNPTAFYLCASIQSGILTGELFFGEGSRLTVL.

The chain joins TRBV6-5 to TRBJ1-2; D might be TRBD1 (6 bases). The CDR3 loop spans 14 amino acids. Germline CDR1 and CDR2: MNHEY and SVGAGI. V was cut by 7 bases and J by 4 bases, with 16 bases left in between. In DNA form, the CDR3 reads TGTGCCAGCACCCAGCTACAGGGCGGCTATGGCTACACCTTC. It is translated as CASTQLQGGYGYTF.

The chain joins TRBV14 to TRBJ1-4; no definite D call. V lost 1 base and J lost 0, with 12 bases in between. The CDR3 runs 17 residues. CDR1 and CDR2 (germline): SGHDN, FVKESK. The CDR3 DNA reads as TGTGCCAGCAGCCAAGTGGGGAGACCGACAACTAATGAAAAACTGTTTTTT. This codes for CASSQVGRPTTNEKLFF.

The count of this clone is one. CDR3 protein: CASSFTRGNTGELFF. In nucleotides, the CDR3 is TGCGCCAGCAGCTTCACGCGGGGGAACACCGGGGAGCTGTTTTTT. The V and J genes are TRBV5-1 and TRBJ2-2, with D perhaps TRBD2 (6 bases). Deletions cut 2 bases from V and 1 base from J, with 9 bases between. There are 15 residues in the CDR3. From germline, CDR1 is SGHRS and CDR2 YFSETQ.

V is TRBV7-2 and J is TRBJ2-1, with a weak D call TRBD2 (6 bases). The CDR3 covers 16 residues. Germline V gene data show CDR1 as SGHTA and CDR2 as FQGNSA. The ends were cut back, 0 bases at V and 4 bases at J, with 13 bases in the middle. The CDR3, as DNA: TGTGCCAGCAGCTTAGCCGTGGGAGGATATTACAATGAGCAGTTCTTC. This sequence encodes CASSLAVGGYYNEQFF.

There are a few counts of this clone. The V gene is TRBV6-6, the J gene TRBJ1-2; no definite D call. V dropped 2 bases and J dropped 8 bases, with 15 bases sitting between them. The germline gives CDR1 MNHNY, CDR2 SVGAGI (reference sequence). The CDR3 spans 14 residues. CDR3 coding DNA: TGTGCCAGCAGTTACCCGGAGGGAAGGAGGGGCTACACCTTC. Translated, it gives CASSYPEGRRGYTF.

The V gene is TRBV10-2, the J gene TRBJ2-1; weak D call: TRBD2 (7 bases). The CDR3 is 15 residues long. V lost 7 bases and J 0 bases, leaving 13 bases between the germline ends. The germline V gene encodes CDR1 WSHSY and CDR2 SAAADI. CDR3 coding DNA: TGCGCCAGCAAGGGGGGGGACAACTCCTACAATGAGCAGTTCTTC. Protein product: CASKGGDNSYNEQFF.

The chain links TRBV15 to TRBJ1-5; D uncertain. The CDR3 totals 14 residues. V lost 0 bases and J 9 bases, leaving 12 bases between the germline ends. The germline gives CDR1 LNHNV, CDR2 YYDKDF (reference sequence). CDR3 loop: CATSRDEGLGPQHF. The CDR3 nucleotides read TGTGCCACCAGCAGAGATGAGGGCCTGGGGCCCCAGCATTTT.

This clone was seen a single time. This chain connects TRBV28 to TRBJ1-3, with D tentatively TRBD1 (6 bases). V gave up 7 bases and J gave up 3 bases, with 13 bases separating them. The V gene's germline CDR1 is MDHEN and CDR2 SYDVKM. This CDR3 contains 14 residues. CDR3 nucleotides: TGTGCCAGCACCCTCGGGGGGCTTGGAAACACCATATATTTT. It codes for CASTLGGLGNTIYF.

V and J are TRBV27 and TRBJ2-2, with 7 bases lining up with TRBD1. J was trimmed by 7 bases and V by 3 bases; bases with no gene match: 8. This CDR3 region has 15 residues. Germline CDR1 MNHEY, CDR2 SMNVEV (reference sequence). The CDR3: CASSFSTGKHGELFF. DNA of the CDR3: TGTGCCAGCAGTTTCTCGACAGGGAAGCACGGGGAGCTGTTTTTT.

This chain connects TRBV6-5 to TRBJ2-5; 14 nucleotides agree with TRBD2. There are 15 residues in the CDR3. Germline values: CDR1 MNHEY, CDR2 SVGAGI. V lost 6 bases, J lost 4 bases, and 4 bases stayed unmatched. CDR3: CASRDGTSGRETQYF. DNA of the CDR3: TGTGCCAGCAGGGACGGGACTAGCGGGAGAGAGACCCAGTACTTC.

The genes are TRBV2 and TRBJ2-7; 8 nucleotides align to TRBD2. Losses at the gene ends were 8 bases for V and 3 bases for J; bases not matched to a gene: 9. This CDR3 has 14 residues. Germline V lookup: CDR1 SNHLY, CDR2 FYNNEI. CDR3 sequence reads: CASSNGRVSYEQYF. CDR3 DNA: TGTGCCAGCTCAAACGGGAGGGTGAGCTACGAGCAGTACTTC.

CDR3 in amino acids: CAWRKAGGNTEAFF. In DNA, the CDR3 is TGTGCCTGGAGAAAAGCAGGGGGGAACACTGAAGCTTTCTTT. The chain is built from TRBV30 and TRBJ1-1, with 7 bases matching TRBD1. The CDR3 sequence is 14 residues long. CDR1 and CDR2 from the germline V gene are GTSNPN and SVGIG (reference sequence). Unmatched junction bases numbered 5, after V lost 3 bases and J lost 1 base.